One sample yielded the 28 T cell receptor beta chains listed below, sequenced in a study of beta chain features in type 1 diabetes. What was sequenced were expressed TCRB transcripts, since all of the isolated RNA had been reverse transcribed. Clones were sequenced by immunoSEQ multiplex PCR, and TCRdb holds only the in-frame ones, with some missing. Of 310,000 or so clones listed, less than 10% were seen once; the top ten hold less than 0.45%. The sequenced material came from central memory CD4+ T cells from blood. Receptors were obtained from a woman under 30 in good health.

This sequence joins TRBV7-2 and TRBJ2-6; tentative D call: TRBD1 (5 bases). Looked up from germline, CDR1 is SGHTA and CDR2 is FQGNSA. V was cut by 4 bases and J by 1 base, with 8 bases left in between. The CDR3 sequence is 15 residues long. The CDR3, as DNA: TGTGCCAGCAGCTATGCAGGGTCTGGGGCCAACGTCCTGACTTTC. It codes for CASSYAGSGANVLTF.

This clone was observed a handful of times. This rearrangement joins TRBV28 to TRBJ1-2, with 7 bases aligning to TRBD1. Per germline, CDR1 MDHEN and CDR2 SYDVKM. The junction had 8 bases not matched to a gene; V was cut back by 2 bases and J by 2 bases. The CDR3 has 16 amino acids. The CDR3 loop reads CASSLPQGVRNYGYTF. The CDR3 coding sequence is TGTGCCAGCAGTTTACCGCAGGGGGTACGAAACTATGGCTACACCTTC.

This clone has a handful of counts. This chain links TRBV5-1 with TRBJ2-3; 14 positions agree with TRBD2. CDR3 length: 16 residues. The V segment lost 4 bases and the J segment 5 bases; nucleotides outside the gene matches: 6. Germline V lookup: CDR1 SGHRS, CDR2 YFSETQ. The CDR3 region has the DNA TGCGCCAGCAGCAGGGGGACTAGCGGGAGTTTAGATACGCAGTATTTT. It translates to CASSRGTSGSLDTQYF.

The V and J genes are TRBV2 and TRBJ2-7; 8 bases match TRBD1. CDR3 length equals 14 residues. The V segment lost 4 bases and the J segment 3 bases; nucleotides outside the gene matches: 5. Germline V gives CDR1 SNHLY, CDR2 FYNNEI. The CDR3: CASSAGQGVYEQYF. The CDR3 nucleotides read TGTGCCAGCAGTGCAGGACAGGGAGTCTACGAGCAGTACTTC.

The chain has TRBV5-6 and TRBJ2-3; D unresolved. The CDR3 contains 15 residues. Between the trimmed V and J ends, which lost 4 bases and 4 bases, there was a span of 16 bases. CDR1 and CDR2 from the germline V gene are SGHDT and YYEEEE. The CDR3 spells CASSASRASPDTQYF. CDR3 DNA sequence: TGTGCCAGCAGCGCAAGCCGGGCGTCTCCAGATACGCAGTATTTT.

This chain connects TRBV29-1 to TRBJ2-6; possible D gene TRBD2, 6 bases. V was clipped by 5 bases and J by 0 bases, with 11 bases between them. The CDR3 totals 15 residues. CDR1 and CDR2 (germline): SQVTM, ANQGSEA. The CDR3 is CSVSGLSSGANVLTF. CDR3 nucleotides: TGCAGCGTTTCGGGACTTAGCTCTGGGGCCAACGTCCTGACTTTC.

The chain links TRBV5-1 to TRBJ2-5, with no clear D. The germline gives CDR1 SGHRS, CDR2 YFSETQ. This CDR3 contains 14 residues. Deletions cut 1 base from V and 4 bases from J, with 11 bases between. Here the CDR3 reads CASSLFALRETQYF. The CDR3 DNA reads TGCGCCAGCAGCTTGTTCGCCTTACGAGAGACCCAGTACTTC.

At least ten counts were recorded for this clone. The same CDR3 can be traced to other DNA sequences in this sample. The chain recombines TRBV15 with TRBJ1-1, with D unresolved. The CDR3 is 13 amino acids. V lost 5 bases and J 0 bases, leaving 7 bases between the germline ends. Germline assignment: CDR1 LNHNV and CDR2 YYDKDF (reference sequence). For the CDR3, the DNA is TGTGCCACCAGCCGGGCGGTGAACACTGAAGCTTTCTTT. Encoded protein: CATSRAVNTEAFF.

This sequence joins TRBV6-4 and TRBJ2-3; D is perhaps TRBD2 (5 bases). Trimming removed 9 bases at V and 0 bases at J, with 16 bases between. The CDR3 totals 15 residues. The germline V gene has CDR1 MRHNA and CDR2 SNTAGT. The CDR3 here is CASSQRAESTDTQYF. CDR3 nucleotides: TGTGCCAGTAGCCAGAGAGCGGAGAGCACAGATACGCAGTATTTT.

This chain links TRBV10-3 with TRBJ1-5; no reliable D call. V lost 5 bases to trimming and J lost 2 bases, with 7 bases between them. CDR3 length: 13 amino acids. In germline, CDR1 is ENHRY, CDR2 SYGVKD. The CDR3 loop reads CAISPEGNQPQHF. CDR3 in DNA: TGTGCCATCAGTCCTGAGGGCAATCAGCCCCAGCATTTT.

This rearrangement joins TRBV4-3 to TRBJ2-7; 14 bases align to TRBD2. Germline values: CDR1 LGHNA, CDR2 YSLEER. The CDR3 has 16 amino acids. J lost 7 bases, V lost 5 bases, and 10 bases had no gene match. CDR3 loop: CASSLNGLAGGGEQYF. The CDR3 DNA reads as TGCGCCAGCAGCTTGAACGGACTAGCGGGAGGAGGTGAGCAGTACTTC.

This clone has ten or more counts. The V call is TRBV5-4, the J call TRBJ2-1; D may match TRBD1 or TRBD2 (5 bases each). Trimming removed 1 base from V and 6 bases from J, with 14 bases in between. The CDR3 sequence is 15 residues long. Germline lookup yields CDR1 SGHNT and CDR2 YYREEE (reference sequence). CDR3 bases: TGTGCCAGCAGCTTGTCGTCAGGGAGTCCCAATGAGCAGTTCTTC. It specifies CASSLSSGSPNEQFF.

This clone showed up just a few times. This rearrangement joins TRBV18 to TRBJ1-1; D gene uncertain. The germline CDR1 and CDR2 sequences are KGHSH and LQKENI. Deletions cut 2 bases from V and 9 bases from J, with 10 bases between. The length of the CDR3 is 12 residues. The CDR3 loop reads CASSPAPQQAFF. The CDR3 nucleotides are TGTGCCAGCTCACCAGCCCCTCAACAAGCTTTCTTT. Using reference TRBV18 and TRBJ1-1 for the parts outside the CDR3, the full variable domain is NAGVMQNPRHLVRRRGQEARLRCSPMKGHSHVYWYRQLPEEGLKFMVYLQKENIIDESGMPKERFSAEFPKEGPSILRIQQVVRGDSAAYFCASSPAPQQAFFGQGTRLTVV.

The V and J genes are TRBV4-3 and TRBJ1-4, with 9 bases fitting TRBD1. Germline V gives CDR1 LGHNA, CDR2 YSLEER. The V and J ends lost 2 bases and 8 bases, in that order; junction bases with no gene match: 6. The CDR3 spans 15 residues. The CDR3 region has the DNA TGCGCCAGCAGCCAAAGCCCACAGGGGGCAGAAAAACTGTTTTTT. This translates into CASSQSPQGAEKLFF.

The rearrangement joins TRBV11-2 to TRBJ1-1; D is perhaps TRBD1 (5 bases). This CDR3 contains 14 residues. Trimming removed 5 bases at V and 4 bases at J, with 14 bases between. Germline V gives CDR1 SGHAT, CDR2 FQNNGV. The CDR3 loop reads CASSERRGSTEAFF. The CDR3 DNA is TGTGCCAGCAGCGAACGGCGGGGGAGCACTGAAGCTTTCTTT.

This clone was found a few times. CDR3 nucleotide sequence: TGTGCCAGCAGTCGTATGACAGGGGTCGGAAACACCATATATTTT. Its translation is CASSRMTGVGNTIYF. The chain is built from TRBV6-5 and TRBJ1-3; TRBD1 matches at 8 bases. CDR1 and CDR2 (germline): MNHEY, SVGAGI. This CDR3 contains 15 residues. Trimming removed 5 bases from V and 4 bases from J; junction bases left unmatched: 7.

The J gene is TRBJ2-5, the V gene TRBV7-2, with TRBD1 matching 12 bases. The V gene end was trimmed by 5 bases and the J gene end by 1 base; junction bases not matched to a gene: 5. The CDR3 has 16 amino acids. From germline, CDR1 is SGHTA and CDR2 FQGNSA. CDR3 in amino acids: CASSPGDRGPQETQYF. For the CDR3, the DNA is TGTGCCAGCAGCCCGGGGGACAGGGGGCCCCAAGAGACCCAGTACTTC.

This clone was counted between two and nine times. An end of the junction differs from the germline gene, which may be a read error. The V call is TRBV7-3, the J call TRBJ2-6; tentatively, D is TRBD1 or TRBD2 (5 bases each). The CDR3 covers 13 residues. Germline CDR1 and CDR2: SGHTA and FQGTGA. This chain's CDR3 is CASSFNGADVLTF. Written as DNA, the CDR3 is TGTGCCAGCAGCTTTAACGGGGCCGACGTCCTGACTTTC.

The table lists this clone with a few counts. This sequence joins TRBV28 and TRBJ1-2; D is unresolved. CDR3 length equals 14 residues. In germline, CDR1 is MDHEN, CDR2 SYDVKM. Trimming cost V 2 bases and J 3 bases, with 10 bases left between them. The CDR3, as DNA: TGTGCCAGCAGTTTAATTTCTCATGACTATGGCTACACCTTC. Amino acids: CASSLISHDYGYTF.

This clone has more than one count but fewer than ten. Here the CDR3 DNA reads TGTGCCAGCAGCCTAAAGATCCGGGACAGTAATGAAAAACTGTTTTTT. Translated, it gives CASSLKIRDSNEKLFF. The chain is built from TRBV21-1 and TRBJ1-4; TRBD1, the table's D call, lacks a check against the DNA. TRBV21-1 is labeled a pseudogene. The CDR3 is 16 amino acids.

This clone appeared a few times. CDR3 in DNA: TGCGCCAGTTCCTCGATCACGCAGACAAGTAGCTCCTACGAGCAGTACTTC. Encoded protein: CASSSITQTSSSYEQYF. J is TRBJ2-7 and V is TRBV5-1; D is unresolved. The CDR3 runs 17 residues. Germline values: CDR1 SGHRS, CDR2 YFSETQ. Deletions cut 8 bases from V and 0 bases from J, with 24 bases between.

The chain recombines TRBV19 with TRBJ2-1; 11 bases fit TRBD1. CDR1 is LNHDA and CDR2 is SQIVND in the germline V gene (reference sequence). This CDR3 spans 16 amino acids. The J segment lost 8 bases and the V segment lost 8 bases, leaving 14 bases of the junction unmatched. CDR3 amino acids: CASRKLPGQGVDEQFF. As DNA, the CDR3 is TGTGCCAGTCGGAAGCTCCCGGGACAGGGGGTTGATGAGCAGTTCTTC.

This clone occurred once. V gene TRBV10-3 combines with J gene TRBJ2-7; 8 bases agree with TRBD2. CDR1 and CDR2 (germline): ENHRY, SYGVKD. The junction had 4 bases not matched to a gene; V was cut back by 0 bases and J by 6 bases. CDR3 size: 14 residues. In DNA form, the CDR3 reads TGTGCCATCAGTGAGTCCCCTAGCGGGCGCGAGCAGTACTTC. This encodes CAISESPSGREQYF.

This clone was recorded a few times. The sample has other DNA sequences that encode this CDR3 too. The J gene is TRBJ2-5, the V gene TRBV7-2; D uncertain. The CDR3 is 14 residues long. The germline CDR1 and CDR2 sequences are SGHTA and FQGNSA. Trimming stripped 3 bases from V and 0 bases from J, with 8 bases between. The CDR3 loop is CASSLGVNQETQYF. CDR3 DNA: TGTGCCAGCAGCTTGGGCGTTAACCAAGAGACCCAGTACTTC. Full variable domain (remainder filled in from reference TRBV7-2 and TRBJ2-5): GAGVSQSPSNKVTEKGKDVELRCDPISGHTALYWYRQSLGQGLEFLIYFQGNSAPDKSGLPSDRFSAERTGGSVSTLTIQRTQQEDSAVYLCASSLGVNQETQYFGPGTRLLVL.

The chain carries TRBV29-1 and TRBJ1-4; unclear D gene. Germline CDR1 SQVTM, CDR2 ANQGSEA. The CDR3 is 12 residues long. V was clipped by 7 bases and J by 8 bases, with 14 bases between them. This CDR3 reads CSGWEGDEKLFF. CDR3 nucleotides: TGCAGCGGGTGGGAGGGAGACGAAAAACTGTTTTTT.

The table lists this clone with a few counts. Here the CDR3 DNA reads TGTGCCAGCAGCCCAGGCGCTGACACCGGGGAGCTGTTTTTT. Protein sequence: CASSPGADTGELFF. V is TRBV9 and J is TRBJ2-2; D remains unclear. Trimming left V 4 bases short and J 3 bases short, with 10 bases between. The CDR3 spans 14 residues. Per germline, CDR1 SGDLS and CDR2 YYNGEE.

Here the CDR3 reads CASSPSPGQGEGNQPQHF. In DNA, the CDR3 is TGCGCCAGCAGCCCCAGCCCAGGGCAGGGTGAGGGCAATCAGCCCCAGCATTTT. The chain recombines TRBV4-1 with TRBJ1-5; a weak D match, TRBD1 (5 bases). This CDR3 is built from 18 residues. Trimming took off 4 bases at V and 2 bases at J, with 21 bases between the two ends. The germline gives CDR1 MGHRA, CDR2 YSYEKL.

This rearrangement joins TRBV6-5 to TRBJ1-1; 10 bases align to TRBD1. Germline loops: CDR1 MNHEY, CDR2 SVGAGI. The V gene end was trimmed by 5 bases and the J gene end by 7 bases; junction bases not matched to a gene: 10. The CDR3 sequence is 15 residues long. The CDR3 here is CASSPIWGTGVEAFF. In nucleotides, the CDR3 is TGTGCCAGCAGTCCGATTTGGGGGACAGGGGTTGAAGCTTTCTTT.